Below are 11 T cell receptor beta chains sequenced from a single sample in a study of shared clonotypes between healthy human individuals. Profiled with immunoSEQ multiplex PCR; TCRdb holds only in-frame clones, not every one. The data show approximately 500,000 clones, 78% seen once. Source material: PBMCs. These receptors all come from a woman in her 40s in good health. Some clones in this sample may be carry-over from other donors' samples.

The CDR3 protein is CASSDPGTGIYGYTF. Here the CDR3 DNA reads TGTGCCAGCAGTGACCCCGGGACAGGGATCTATGGCTACACCTTC. The chain is built from TRBV2 and TRBJ1-2; 9 nucleotides align to TRBD1. The V segment lost 3 bases and the J segment 4 bases; nucleotides outside the gene matches: 6. The V gene's germline CDR1 is SNHLY and CDR2 FYNNEI. The length of the CDR3 is 15 residues.

The chain is built from TRBV7-9 and TRBJ1-1; D not certain. The CDR3 covers 15 residues. Germline V CDR1 and CDR2: SEHNR, FQNEAQ (reference sequence). V gave up 1 base and J gave up 2 bases, with 11 bases separating them. The CDR3 DNA is TGTGCCAGCAGCTTAGGTTCAGTCATAAACACTGAAGCTTTCTTT. Protein: CASSLGSVINTEAFF.

This clone was counted between two and nine times. This chain uses TRBV9 with TRBJ2-6; 10 bases fit TRBD1. The germline CDR1 and CDR2 sequences are SGDLS and YYNGEE. Trimming cost V 3 bases and J 1 base; bases outside gene matches: 4. The CDR3 runs to 17 residues. The CDR3 reads CASSEGTGASGANVLTF. The CDR3 bases are TGTGCCAGCAGCGAAGGGACAGGGGCTTCTGGGGCCAACGTCCTGACTTTC.

The CDR3 loop is CASSAGPPSYNEQFF. The CDR3 coding sequence is TGTGCCAGCAGCGCCGGACCCCCCTCCTACAATGAGCAGTTCTTC. The V call is TRBV6-1, the J call TRBJ2-1; D remains unclear. The CDR3 is made up of 15 amino acids. Germline V CDR1 and CDR2: MNHNS, SASEGT. Trimming stripped 6 bases from V and 0 bases from J, with 12 bases between.

The J gene is TRBJ2-5, the V gene TRBV7-2; 12 positions match TRBD2. The CDR3 totals 15 residues. V was clipped by 5 bases and J by 5 bases; unmatched bases: 6. Germline lookup yields CDR1 SGHTA and CDR2 FQGNSA. This CDR3 reads CASSLTSGRMETQYF. CDR3 nucleotide sequence: TGTGCCAGCAGCCTAACTAGCGGGAGGATGGAGACCCAGTACTTC.

This clone has more than one count but fewer than ten. Given a far larger clone just one base away, this is likely a sequencing read error. The chain has TRBV28 and TRBJ1-6; 7 bases line up with TRBD1. Per germline, CDR1 MDHEN and CDR2 SYDVKM. Trimming took 7 bases from V and 10 from J; bases not matched to a gene: 13. This CDR3 comprises 15 residues. The chain's CDR3 is CASNPPGQRISPLHF. CDR3 sequence (DNA): TGTGCCAGCAACCCACCGGGACAGCGTATCTCACCCCTCCACTTT.

This chain connects TRBV6-5 to TRBJ1-1; tentatively, D is TRBD1 (5 bases). V lost 10 bases to trimming and J lost 1 base, with 16 bases between them. The CDR3 contains 14 residues. The V gene's germline CDR1 is MNHEY and CDR2 SVGAGI. Written as DNA, the CDR3 is TGTGCCACCTTACCCGGGACGGCGAACACTGAAGCTTTCTTT. Protein: CATLPGTANTEAFF.

The V gene is TRBV2, the J gene TRBJ2-4; D is perhaps TRBD1 or TRBD2 (5 bases each). The V and J ends lost 8 bases and 6 bases respectively, with 14 bases between them. This CDR3 region has 13 residues. Per the germline V gene, CDR1 is SNHLY and CDR2 is FYNNEI. As DNA, the CDR3 is TGTGCCAGCGGGGGATCCACCTCAAACATTCAGTACTTC. Protein product: CASGGSTSNIQYF. The complete variable domain, with remaining parts taken from reference TRBV2 and TRBJ2-4, reads EPEVTQTPSHQVTQMGQEVILRCVPISNHLYFYWYRQILGQKVEFLVSFYNNEISEKSEIFDDQFSVERPDGSNFTLKIRSTKLEDSAMYFCASGGSTSNIQYFGAGTRLSVL.

V usage is TRBV28 and J usage is TRBJ1-5; no firm D call. The germline V and J ends were trimmed by 5 bases and 2 bases, with 13 bases remaining between them. Germline V gives CDR1 MDHEN, CDR2 SYDVKM. CDR3 length equals 15 residues. For the CDR3, the DNA is TGTGCCAGCAGTCGGCCCGGGCTCGGCAATCAGCCCCAGCATTTT. It codes for CASSRPGLGNQPQHF.

This clone appeared once. This chain uses TRBV10-1 with TRBJ2-1, with TRBD2 identical over 10 bases. Germline V gene lookup returns CDR1 WNHNN and CDR2 SYGVQD (reference sequence). CDR3 size: 17 residues. J lost 6 bases, V lost 3 bases, and 11 bases had no gene match. The CDR3: CASSDYGAGGPVNEQFF. The CDR3 nucleotides read TGCGCCAGCAGTGATTATGGAGCGGGAGGGCCCGTCAATGAGCAGTTCTTC.

The chain joins TRBV18 to TRBJ1-3, with D possibly being TRBD1 (5 bases). The V end was cut by 2 bases, the J end by 3 bases, with 11 bases between. The CDR3 is 15 residues long. Germline CDR1 KGHSH, CDR2 LQKENI. The CDR3 spells CASSPLGAFGNTIYF. The CDR3 DNA is TGTGCCAGCTCACCATTAGGGGCTTTTGGAAACACCATATATTTT.